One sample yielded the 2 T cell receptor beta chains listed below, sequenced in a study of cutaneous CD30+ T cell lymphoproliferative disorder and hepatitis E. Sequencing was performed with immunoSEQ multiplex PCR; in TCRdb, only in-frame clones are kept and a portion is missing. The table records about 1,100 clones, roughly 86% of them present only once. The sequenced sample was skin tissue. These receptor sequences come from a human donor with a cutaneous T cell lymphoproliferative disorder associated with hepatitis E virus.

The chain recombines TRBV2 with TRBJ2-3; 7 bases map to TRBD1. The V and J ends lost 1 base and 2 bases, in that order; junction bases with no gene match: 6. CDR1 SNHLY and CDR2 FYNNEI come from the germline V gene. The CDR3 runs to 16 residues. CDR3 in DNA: TGTGCCAGCAGTGAAGGGACAGGAACATTCACAGATACGCAGTATTTT. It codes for CASSEGTGTFTDTQYF.

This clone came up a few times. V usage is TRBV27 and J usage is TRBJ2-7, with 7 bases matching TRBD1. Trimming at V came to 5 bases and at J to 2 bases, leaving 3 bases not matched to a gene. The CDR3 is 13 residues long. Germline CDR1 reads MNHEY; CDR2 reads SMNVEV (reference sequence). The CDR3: CASSRTGAYEQYF. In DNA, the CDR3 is TGTGCCAGCAGTCGGACAGGCGCCTACGAGCAGTACTTC.